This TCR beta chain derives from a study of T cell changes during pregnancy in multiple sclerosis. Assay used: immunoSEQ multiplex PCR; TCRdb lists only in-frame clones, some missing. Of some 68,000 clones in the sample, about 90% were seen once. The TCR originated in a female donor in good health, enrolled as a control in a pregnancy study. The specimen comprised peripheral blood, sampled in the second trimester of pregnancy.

The CDR3 is CASSFSSGGRSALHF. The CDR3 DNA reads as TGTGCCAGCAGCTTCAGCAGCGGTGGGCGCTCGGCCCTCCACTTT. The chain uses TRBV7-6 and TRBJ1-6; D is unresolved. This CDR3 spans 15 amino acids. V lost 3 bases to trimming and J lost 14 bases, with 20 bases between them. Germline V gene data show CDR1 as SGHVS and CDR2 as FNYEAQ.